This passage covers 30 T cell receptor beta chains from one sample sequenced in a study of high-grade serous ovarian cancer treatment subgroups. The tumor samples were collected prior to definitive surgery or chemotherapy. The data were produced by immunoSEQ multiplex PCR, yet TCRdb's version contains in-frame clones alone and is incomplete. The sample lists roughly 12,000 clones, over 80% occurring once. Sequencing was performed on tumor tissue. Receptors were obtained from a human donor with high-grade serous ovarian cancer.

This clone has a single count. The chain employs TRBV6-5 and TRBJ2-1, with D perhaps TRBD2 (5 bases). CDR1 and CDR2 (germline): MNHEY, SVGAGI. V was pared by 0 bases and J by 9 bases, with 12 bases between. The CDR3 totals 14 residues. The CDR3 is CASSYSASGGEQFF. The CDR3 DNA reads TGTGCCAGCAGTTACTCAGCCAGCGGCGGTGAGCAGTTCTTC.

This chain connects TRBV14 to TRBJ2-7; D possibly matches TRBD1 or TRBD2 (5 bases each). The germline gives CDR1 SGHDN, CDR2 FVKESK. Trimming pared 3 bases from V and 4 bases from J, leaving 13 bases between. The CDR3 is 14 amino acids. The CDR3 bases are TGTGCCAGCAGCCAGGGTATTTGGGGGTACGAGCAGTACTTC. Its protein is CASSQGIWGYEQYF.

The V and J genes are TRBV7-9 and TRBJ2-7; D is perhaps TRBD1 (6 bases). V lost 8 bases and J lost 3, with 11 bases in between. This CDR3 spans 12 amino acids. Germline values: CDR1 SEHNR, CDR2 FQNEAQ (reference sequence). The CDR3 DNA sequence: TGTGCCAGCCGGGACAACTACTACGAGCAGTACTTC. This encodes CASRDNYYEQYF.

V usage is TRBV30 and J usage is TRBJ2-7, with TRBD1 matching over 12 bases. Unmatched junction bases numbered 8, after V lost 0 bases and J lost 5 bases. The CDR3 loop spans 16 amino acids. CDR1 and CDR2 from the germline V gene are GTSNPN and SVGIG (reference sequence). CDR3: CAWSVGGTGGFHEQYF. The CDR3 nucleotides are TGTGCCTGGAGTGTGGGTGGGACAGGGGGCTTCCACGAGCAGTACTTC. Together with reference TRBV30 and TRBJ2-7, the CDR3 gives the full variable domain: SQTIHQWPATLVQPVGSPLSLECTVEGTSNPNLYWYRQAAGRGLQLLFYSVGIGQISSEVPQNLSASRPQDRQFILSSKKLLLSDSGFYLCAWSVGGTGGFHEQYFGPGTRLTVT.

This clone was detected only a few times. V is TRBV29-1 and J is TRBJ1-1, with TRBD1 as a possible D gene (5 bases). Trimming cost V 8 bases and J 3 bases, with 19 bases left between them. Germline V lookup: CDR1 SQVTM, CDR2 ANQGSEA. The CDR3 runs 14 residues. The CDR3 DNA reads as TGCAGCCAGTCAATAAGAGGGGTTTACACTGAAGCTTTCTTT. It translates to CSQSIRGVYTEAFF.

This clone appeared a few times. The chain links TRBV20-1 to TRBJ1-2; no clear D gene. Germline CDR1 is DFQATT and CDR2 is SNEGSKA (reference sequence). CDR3 length equals 11 residues. V lost 6 bases to trimming and J lost 2 bases, with 7 bases between them. In nucleotides, the CDR3 is TGCAGTGCCTCGCCCAACTATGGCTACACCTTC. Its translation is CSASPNYGYTF.

J is TRBJ2-4 and V is TRBV15; 10 nucleotides match TRBD2. Germline V gives CDR1 LNHNV, CDR2 YYDKDF (reference sequence). Trimming removed 0 bases from V and 4 bases from J; junction bases left unmatched: 3. The length of the CDR3 is 16 residues. This CDR3 is CATSRDQREGKNIQYF. DNA of the CDR3: TGTGCCACCAGCAGAGATCAGCGGGAGGGAAAAAACATTCAGTACTTC.

V gene TRBV11-2 combines with J gene TRBJ1-2, with D unresolved. The ends were cut back, 0 bases at V and 1 base at J, with 9 bases in the middle. In germline, CDR1 is SGHAT, CDR2 FQNNGV. The CDR3 totals 15 residues. CDR3 amino acids: CASSLESSVNYGYTF. The CDR3 region has the DNA TGTGCCAGCAGCTTAGAGTCGTCCGTTAACTATGGCTACACCTTC.

J is TRBJ2-5 and V is TRBV19; D uncertain. The CDR3 extends over 13 amino acids. Germline V gives CDR1 LNHDA, CDR2 SQIVND (reference sequence). V was cut by 5 bases and J by 4 bases, with 11 bases left in between. Written as DNA, the CDR3 is TGTGCCAGTAGTGTCGCGAAGGGAGAGACCCAGTACTTC. This sequence encodes CASSVAKGETQYF.

The genes are TRBV7-2 and TRBJ2-5; D gene uncertain. The CDR3 sequence is 13 residues long. Germline values: CDR1 SGHTA, CDR2 FQGNSA. The V end was cut by 5 bases, the J end by 3 bases, with 10 bases between. The chain's CDR3 is CASSRLREETQYF. DNA of the CDR3: TGTGCCAGCAGCCGCTTAAGAGAAGAGACCCAGTACTTC.

This clone was detected once. The chain is built from TRBV6-4 and TRBJ2-7; D possibly matches TRBD1 or TRBD2 (8 bases each). V was clipped by 11 bases and J by 5 bases, with 25 bases between them. This CDR3 is 15 amino acids long. In germline, CDR1 is MRHNA, CDR2 SNTAGT. DNA of the CDR3: TGTGCCGATCGGACAGGGAGCGGGAGAAGTGACGAGCAGTACTTC. This sequence encodes CADRTGSGRSDEQYF.

This chain links TRBV13 with TRBJ2-5, with 7 positions matching TRBD2. The CDR3 totals 16 residues. Germline V lookup: CDR1 PRHDT, CDR2 FYEKMQ (reference sequence). V shed 5 bases, J shed 3 bases, and the junction held 12 bases outside the gene matches. This chain's CDR3 is CASSRTGAGDKETQYF. CDR3 DNA: TGTGCCAGCAGCCGCACCGGGGCGGGGGATAAAGAGACCCAGTACTTC.

This clone was recorded a few times. The rearrangement joins TRBV19 to TRBJ2-1; 12 nucleotides line up with TRBD1. Germline trimming cut 4 bases from V and 9 bases from J; bases unmatched to any gene: 7. The CDR3 has 15 residues. Germline loops: CDR1 LNHDA, CDR2 SQIVND (reference sequence). In nucleotides, the CDR3 is TGTGCCAGTAGTAAAGCCGGGACAGGGGGCTTTGAGCAGTTCTTC. Amino acids: CASSKAGTGGFEQFF.

V and J are TRBV28 and TRBJ2-5; the D is unclear. CDR1 and CDR2 from the germline V gene are MDHEN and SYDVKM. Trimming left V 6 bases short and J 1 base short, with 9 bases between. The CDR3 extends over 13 amino acids. CDR3 protein: CASSLRIQETQYF. In DNA form, the CDR3 reads TGTGCCAGCAGCTTAAGGATCCAAGAGACCCAGTACTTC. The full variable domain, with the rest looked up from reference TRBV28 and TRBJ2-5, is DVKVTQSSRYLVKRTGEKVFLECVQDMDHENMFWYRQDPGLGLRLIYFSYDVKMKEKGDIPEGYSVSREKKERFSLILESASTNQTSMYLCASSLRIQETQYFGPGTRLLVL.

This chain joins TRBV19 and TRBJ1-5, with TRBD1 matching over 7 bases. Per germline, CDR1 LNHDA and CDR2 SQIVND (reference sequence). Trimming took 6 bases from V and 3 from J; bases not matched to a gene: 8. This CDR3 is 15 amino acids long. The DNA for the CDR3 is TGTGCCAGTAGCCGCGGGACAGCGGACAATCAGCCCCAGCATTTT. The encoded protein is CASSRGTADNQPQHF.

V and J are TRBV11-2 and TRBJ1-5; D may be TRBD1 (6 bases). The CDR3 covers 15 residues. V was pared by 1 base and J by 4 bases, with 11 bases between. Germline V lookup: CDR1 SGHAT, CDR2 FQNNGV. CDR3 in amino acids: CASSLGGTLNQPQHF. The CDR3, as DNA: TGTGCCAGCAGCTTAGGGGGGACACTGAATCAGCCCCAGCATTTT.

The CDR3 nucleotides are TGTGCCAGCTTTGACAGCACAGATACGCAGTATTTT. Translation: CASFDSTDTQYF. The V gene is TRBV28, the J gene TRBJ2-3, with D uncertain. This CDR3 contains 12 residues. V was clipped by 8 bases and J by 0 bases, with 6 bases between them. Looked up from germline, CDR1 is MDHEN and CDR2 is SYDVKM.

The V call is TRBV5-1, the J call TRBJ2-5; the D is unclear. Trimming cost V 2 bases and J 4 bases, with 9 bases left between them. Per the germline V gene, CDR1 is SGHRS and CDR2 is YFSETQ. The CDR3 covers 13 residues. The CDR3 sequence: CASSFPQSETQYF. DNA of the CDR3: TGCGCCAGCAGCTTTCCCCAATCAGAGACCCAGTACTTC.

CDR3 DNA sequence: TGTGCCAGCAGCGTGAGGCAGGGGGCTTCACCCCTCCACTTT. As protein: CASSVRQGASPLHF. V and J are TRBV9 and TRBJ1-6; 8 nucleotides match TRBD1. Per the germline V gene, CDR1 is SGDLS and CDR2 is YYNGEE. The CDR3 extends over 14 amino acids. The V gene end was trimmed by 2 bases and the J gene end by 9 bases; junction bases not matched to a gene: 4.

The gene calls are TRBV21-1 and TRBJ1-3; TRBD1, the D gene given by the table, was not confirmed from the DNA. TRBV21-1 is described as a pseudogene. CDR3 size: 19 residues. Here the CDR3 reads CASSKRGQGHLSSGNTIYF. DNA of the CDR3: TGTGCCAGCAGCAAACGCGGACAGGGCCACCTCAGCTCTGGAAACACCATATATTTT.

The CDR3 DNA reads as TGTGCCAGCTCACCGGGACAGTACAATGAGCAGTTCTTC. It specifies CASSPGQYNEQFF. This chain links TRBV18 with TRBJ2-1; 7 nucleotides match TRBD1. CDR1 and CDR2 (germline): KGHSH, LQKENI. This CDR3 region has 13 residues. The V gene end was trimmed by 3 bases and the J gene end by 4 bases; junction bases not matched to a gene: 0.

The chain is built from TRBV5-1 and TRBJ2-3, with 7 bases aligning to TRBD1. This CDR3 spans 14 amino acids. The junction had 7 bases not matched to a gene; V was cut back by 4 bases and J by 5 bases. CDR1 and CDR2 from the germline V gene are SGHRS and YFSETQ. The CDR3 region is CASSPGQPLDTQYF. The CDR3 nucleotides read TGCGCCAGCAGCCCGGGACAGCCTTTAGATACGCAGTATTTT.

This clone was seen just once. The CDR3: CAWSADRGYYEQYF. The DNA of the CDR3 is TGTGCCTGGAGTGCCGACAGGGGCTACTACGAGCAGTACTTC. This chain joins TRBV30 and TRBJ2-7, with 8 bases fitting TRBD1. V trimming: 1 base; J trimming: 3 bases; junction bases outside the gene matches: 5. CDR3 length: 14 amino acids. The germline V gene encodes CDR1 GTSNPN and CDR2 SVGIG (reference sequence).

This clone was detected a few times. V and J are TRBV11-2 and TRBJ1-2, with D uncertain. The CDR3 contains 12 residues. CDR1 SGHAT and CDR2 FQNNGV come from the germline V gene. Trimming stripped 3 bases from V and 4 bases from J, with 6 bases between. The CDR3 reads CASSFTSYGYTF. CDR3 nucleotides: TGTGCCAGCAGCTTTACCAGCTATGGCTACACCTTC.

The rearrangement links TRBV28 to TRBJ2-7, with D tentatively TRBD1 (7 bases). V was cut by 7 bases and J by 2 bases, with 9 bases left in between. Germline CDR1 reads MDHEN; CDR2 reads SYDVKM. The CDR3 runs 12 residues. The CDR3 spells CASTGGTYEQYF. The CDR3 DNA is TGTGCCAGCACAGGGGGGACCTACGAGCAGTACTTC. Based on the CDR3 plus reference TRBV28 and TRBJ2-7, the full variable domain is DVKVTQSSRYLVKRTGEKVFLECVQDMDHENMFWYRQDPGLGLRLIYFSYDVKMKEKGDIPEGYSVSREKKERFSLILESASTNQTSMYLCASTGGTYEQYFGPGTRLTVT.

About this clone: An end of the junction differs from the germline gene, which may be a read error. The V gene is TRBV4-2, the J gene TRBJ2-1; the match to TRBD2 covers 12 bases. The CDR3 runs to 18 residues. In germline, CDR1 is LGHNA, CDR2 YNFKEQ. CDR3 region: CASSEERLAGVMGDEQFF. The DNA for the CDR3 is TGTGCCAGCAGCGAAGAGAGACTAGCGGGAGTGATGGGCGATGAGCAGTTCTTC.

The chain carries TRBV27 and TRBJ2-7; the D is unclear. The CDR3 runs 14 residues. From germline, CDR1 is MNHEY and CDR2 SMNVEV (reference sequence). The V and J ends lost 5 bases and 0 bases respectively, with 11 bases between them. CDR3 DNA: TGTGCCAGCAGTCAGAAGCGCGGCTCCTACGAGCAGTACTTC. This codes for CASSQKRGSYEQYF.

The CDR3 here is CASSLAGHHPEAFF. The CDR3 nucleotides read TGTGCCAGCAGTTTAGCAGGGCATCACCCTGAAGCTTTCTTT. The chain couples TRBV27 to TRBJ1-1; D might be TRBD1 (5 bases). V lost 2 bases to trimming and J lost 6 bases, with 13 bases between them. The CDR3 runs to 14 residues. Germline loops: CDR1 MNHEY, CDR2 SMNVEV (reference sequence).

This clone was seen only once. This sequence joins TRBV5-4 and TRBJ2-7; 7 bases line up with TRBD1. J was trimmed by 5 bases and V by 4 bases; bases with no gene match: 6. CDR3 length: 13 amino acids. Germline lookup yields CDR1 SGHNT and CDR2 YYREEE (reference sequence). CDR3 region: CASSEDRADEQYF. Here the CDR3 DNA reads TGTGCCAGCAGCGAAGACAGGGCTGACGAGCAGTACTTC.

The chain employs TRBV18 and TRBJ2-3; maybe TRBD2 (6 bases). Germline lookup yields CDR1 KGHSH and CDR2 LQKENI. This CDR3 is 14 amino acids long. V was clipped by 3 bases and J by 4 bases, with 11 bases between them. CDR3 coding DNA: TGTGCCAGCTCACCGGACTACCTGGCAGATACGCAGTATTTT. It encodes CASSPDYLADTQYF.